The clone carrying this T cell receptor (beta chain) was counted only a few times. Its antigen is still unknown. These data are taken from a study of beta chain features in type 1 diabetes. Study background: The study examined roughly 110,000,000 sorted cells across all samples. Study-wide findings and caveats: Compared with healthy donors, patients appeared to share more similar naive, central memory and regulatory TCRB repertoires. Type 1 diabetes patients had VDJ junctions that carried fewer insertions and more deletions. Type 1 diabetes patients had moderately but significantly shorter TCRB CDR3s in all four CD4+ subsets.

Expressed TCRB transcripts were sequenced after all isolated RNA was converted to cDNA. Generated by immunoSEQ multiplex PCR, the TCRdb table keeps only in-frame clones and is missing some. This table has over 600,000 clones, roughly an eighth appearing once. V lost 6 bases to trimming and J lost 3 bases; unmatched junction nucleotides: 4. This CDR3 is 14 amino acids long. Per germline, CDR1 SGHTA and CDR2 FQGNSA. Sequences were obtained from naive CD4+ T cells from blood. The rearrangement links TRBV7-2 to TRBJ2-3, with TRBD1 matching 9 bases. The sequence was collected from a man younger than 40 with type 1 diabetes. CDR3 sequence reads: CASRDRGNTDTQYF. The CDR3 DNA reads TGTGCCAGCAGAGACAGGGGGAATACAGATACGCAGTATTTT.